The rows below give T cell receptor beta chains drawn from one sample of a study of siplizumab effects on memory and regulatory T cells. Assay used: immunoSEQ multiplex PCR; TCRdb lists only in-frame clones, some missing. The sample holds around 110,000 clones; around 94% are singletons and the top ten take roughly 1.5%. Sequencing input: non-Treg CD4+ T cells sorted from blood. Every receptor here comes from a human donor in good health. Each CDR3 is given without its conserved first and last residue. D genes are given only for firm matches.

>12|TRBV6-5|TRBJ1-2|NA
ASSRGGLNYGYT
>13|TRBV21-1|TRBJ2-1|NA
ASSKLAGGSNEQF
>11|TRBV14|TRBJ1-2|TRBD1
ASSQRGGGGYT
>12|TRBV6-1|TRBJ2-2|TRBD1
ASSVQGRDGELF
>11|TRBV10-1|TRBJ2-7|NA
ASSETTGPEQY
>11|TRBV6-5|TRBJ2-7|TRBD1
ASQGQGPYEQY
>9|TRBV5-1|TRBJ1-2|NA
ASSLVGGYT
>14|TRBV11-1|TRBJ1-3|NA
ASSLGRTSSGNTIY
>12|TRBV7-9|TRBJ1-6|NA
ASSLPVGGSPLH
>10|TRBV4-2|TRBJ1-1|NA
ASSLVGTEAF
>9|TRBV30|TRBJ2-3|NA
AWSRTNTQY
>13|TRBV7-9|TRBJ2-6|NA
ASSLDGTGANVLT
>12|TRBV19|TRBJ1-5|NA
ASSSPGQIQPQH
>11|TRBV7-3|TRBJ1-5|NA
ASSKDSNQPQH
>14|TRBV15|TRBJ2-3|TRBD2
ATSREWRGSTDTQY
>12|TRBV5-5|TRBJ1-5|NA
ASSLDWRNQPQH
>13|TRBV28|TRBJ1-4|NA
ASSLATATNEKLF
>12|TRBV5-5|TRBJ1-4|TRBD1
ASSLTGVREKLF
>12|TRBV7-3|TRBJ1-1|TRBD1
ASSSLDRGTEAF
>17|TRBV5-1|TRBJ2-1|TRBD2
ASSSGTSGGASSYNEQF
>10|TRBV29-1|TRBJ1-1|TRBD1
SVQGARTEAF
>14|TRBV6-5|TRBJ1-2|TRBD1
ASSFTSDRVDSGYT
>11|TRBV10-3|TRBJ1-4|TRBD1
ASRTGENEKLF
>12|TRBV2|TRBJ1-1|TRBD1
ASRVRGQATEAF
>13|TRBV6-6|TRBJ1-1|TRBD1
ASRSARDSFTEAF
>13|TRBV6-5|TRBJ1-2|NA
ATKPTHGTSGGYT
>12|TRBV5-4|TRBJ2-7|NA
ASSLRRSTYEQY
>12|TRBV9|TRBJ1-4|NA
ASSSGPLGEKLF
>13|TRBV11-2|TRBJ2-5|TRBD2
ASSRGTSGQETQY
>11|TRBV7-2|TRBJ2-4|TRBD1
ASRDRGIDIQY
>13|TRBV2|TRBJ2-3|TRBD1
ASSVGQGATDTQY
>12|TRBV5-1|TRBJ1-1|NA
ASSLRTLNTEAF
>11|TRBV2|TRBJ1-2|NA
ASSAQTVYGYT
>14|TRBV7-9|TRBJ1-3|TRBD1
ASSSTTGKAGNTIY
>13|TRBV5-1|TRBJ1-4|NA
ASSLSGQANEKLF
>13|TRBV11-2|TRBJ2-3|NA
ASSRAGNEADTQY
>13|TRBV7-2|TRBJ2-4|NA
ASSPRQGRGDIQY
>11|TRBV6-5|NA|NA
ASSYDISYEQY
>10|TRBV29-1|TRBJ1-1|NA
SVGHLNTEAF
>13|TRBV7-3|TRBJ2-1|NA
ASSPRAYLDNEQF
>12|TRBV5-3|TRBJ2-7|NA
ARQTGKCTKKQY
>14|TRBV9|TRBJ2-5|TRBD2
ASSVGGSGGEETQY
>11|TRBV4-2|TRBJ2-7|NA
ASSQGASYEQY
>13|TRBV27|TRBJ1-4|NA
ASSFQIGLSEKLF
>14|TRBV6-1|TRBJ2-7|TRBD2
ASSERAGGPRYEQY
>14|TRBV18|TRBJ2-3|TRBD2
ASSQWTSANTDTQY
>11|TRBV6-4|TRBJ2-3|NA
ASRNLPADTQY
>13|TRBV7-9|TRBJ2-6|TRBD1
ASSDRVAGANVLT
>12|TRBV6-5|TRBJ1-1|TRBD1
ASSYDRANTEAF
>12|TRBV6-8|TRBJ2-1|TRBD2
ASSTSGSYNEQF
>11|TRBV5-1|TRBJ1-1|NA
ATGTGMNTEAF
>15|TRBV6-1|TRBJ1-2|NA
ASSEAFGSGNYYGYT
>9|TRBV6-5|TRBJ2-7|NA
ASKRAREQY
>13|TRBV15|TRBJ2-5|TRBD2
ATSNQREVQETQY
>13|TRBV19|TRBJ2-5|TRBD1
ASLPQDRAGETQY